These T cell receptor beta chains were read from a single sample in a study of Ad26.COV2.S vaccination and SARS-CoV-2 variants. Libraries were prepared by immunoSEQ multiplex PCR; TCRdb keeps only in-frame clonotypes and omits some of them. The sample includes 300,000 to 400,000 clones, approximately 90% of them seen just once. The specimen was peripheral blood, collected in a trial of Ad26.COV2.S vaccine versus placebo. The receptor source for this set is a person aged 18 to 65 who received the Ad26.COV2.S COVID-19 vaccine or a placebo. CDR3s include the opening cysteine and the closing phenylalanine or tryptophan. A D gene is named only where the DNA matches it firmly. Clone size appears in some rows only: once, few, many, or a class for an expanded clone.

clone size,D gene,V gene,J gene,CDR3 protein,CDR3 DNA
.,.,TRBV7-9,TRBJ1-3,CASSLVGGSGNTIYF,TGTGCCAGCAGCTTAGTTGGGGGCTCTGGAAACACCATATATTTT
.,.,TRBV5-1,TRBJ1-6,CASKKVPDYNSPLHF,TGCGCCAGCAAAAAGGTGCCAGATTATAATTCACCCCTCCACTTT
.,.,TRBV4-2,TRBJ1-2,CASSQVFPGRDYGYTF,TGTGCCAGCAGCCAAGTGTTTCCAGGGAGGGACTATGGCTACACCTTC
.,TRBD1,TRBV11-2,TRBJ2-7,CASSLGTGSYEQYF,TGTGCCAGCAGCCTAGGGACAGGGAGCTACGAGCAGTACTTC
.,TRBD1,TRBV7-9,TRBJ2-5,CASSSAGGAGETQYF,TGTGCCAGCAGCTCAGCAGGGGGCGCGGGTGAGACCCAGTACTTC
.,TRBD2,TRBV4-3,TRBJ2-1,CASSQSGTSGYNEQFF,TGCGCCAGCAGCCAATCCGGGACTAGCGGTTACAATGAGCAGTTCTTC
once,TRBD1,TRBV6-2/TRBV6-3,TRBJ2-7,CASSYRGQGSYEQYF,TGTGCCAGCAGTTACCGGGGACAGGGATCCTACGAGCAGTACTTC
.,TRBD1,TRBV24-1,TRBJ2-2,CATSDSGTGREDTGELFF,TGTGCCACCAGTGACTCTGGGACAGGACGCGAGGACACCGGGGAGCTGTTTTTT
.,.,TRBV18,TRBJ1-1,CASSSGRGAFF,TGTGCCAGCTCATCAGGACGGGGGGCTTTCTTT
.,.,TRBV27,TRBJ2-5,CASGPTGTGETQYF,TGTGCCAGCGGGCCGACAGGGACTGGGGAGACCCAGTACTTC
.,TRBD2,TRBV5-4,TRBJ2-1,CASFSTPGLAGGLNEQFF,TGTGCCAGTTTTTCCACGCCCGGTCTAGCGGGAGGCCTGAATGAGCAGTTCTTC
.,.,TRBV24-1,TRBJ2-5,CATSDTYKETQYF,TGTGCCACCAGTGACACCTATAAAGAGACCCAGTACTTC
.,TRBD1,TRBV27,TRBJ1-4,CASSLRGLANEKLFF,TGTGCCAGCAGTTTAAGGGGGCTGGCTAATGAAAAACTGTTTTTT
once,.,TRBV27,TRBJ2-1,CASTTWGHNEQFF,TGTGCCAGCACCACGTGGGGGCACAATGAGCAGTTCTTC
.,.,TRBV11-2,TRBJ1-1,CASSLIAWRVDTEAFF,TGTGCCAGCAGCTTAATCGCGTGGCGGGTTGACACTGAAGCTTTCTTT
.,TRBD1,TRBV5-5,TRBJ1-2,CASSPDRVRIGNYGYTF,TGTGCCAGCAGCCCCGACAGGGTGAGAATAGGGAACTATGGCTACACCTTC
.,.,TRBV15,TRBJ2-1,CATSREADVLYNEQFF,TGTGCCACCAGCAGAGAAGCGGATGTTCTCTACAATGAGCAGTTCTTC
.,.,TRBV9,TRBJ2-3,CASSPSLTSGDTQYF,TGTGCCAGCAGCCCCTCACTGACTAGTGGAGATACGCAGTATTTT
.,.,TRBV14,TRBJ2-3,CASSQGRGPDTQYF,TGTGCCAGCAGCCAAGGGCGGGGGCCGGATACGCAGTATTTT
.,.,TRBV11-2,TRBJ2-1,CASSPESTWSYNEQFF,TGTGCCAGCAGCCCAGAAAGTACGTGGTCCTACAATGAGCAGTTCTTC
.,.,TRBV16,TRBJ2-5,CASSQRFEGVQTQYF,TGTGCCAGCAGCCAACGATTCGAAGGGGTACAGACCCAGTACTTC
.,.,TRBV6-4,TRBJ1-1,CASSLTANTEAFF,TGTGCCAGCAGCTTGACAGCTAACACTGAAGCTTTCTTT
.,.,TRBV5-5,TRBJ1-3,CASSLAGPRGNTIYF,TGTGCCAGCAGCTTGGCAGGGCCGCGGGGAAACACCATATATTTT
.,.,TRBV12-3/TRBV12-4,TRBJ2-3,CASSQDNTDTQYF,TGTGCCAGCAGCCAGGATAACACAGATACGCAGTATTTT
.,TRBD2,TRBV19,TRBJ2-3,CASSILAGGTDTQYF,TGTGCCAGTAGTATTCTAGCGGGAGGCACAGATACGCAGTATTTT
.,.,TRBV6-2/TRBV6-3,TRBJ2-7,CASSSFDRAYEQYF,TGTGCCAGCAGTTCTTTCGACAGAGCCTACGAGCAGTACTTC
.,TRBD2,TRBV14,TRBJ2-7,CASSHSGTSYEQYF,TGTGCCAGCAGCCATAGCGGGACGTCCTACGAGCAGTACTTC
.,TRBD1,TRBV30,TRBJ2-7,CAWSVDRGQYF,TGTGCCTGGAGTGTCGACAGGGGGCAGTACTTC
once,.,TRBV3-1/TRBV3-2,TRBJ2-2,CASSQVVYGQIEVYTGELFF,TGTGCCAGCAGCCAAGTGGTTTACGGACAGATTGAGGTCTACACCGGGGAGCTGTTTTTT
few,TRBD1,TRBV15,TRBJ1-2,CATKDRGSYGYTF,TGTGCCACCAAGGACAGGGGCAGCTATGGCTACACCTTC
once,TRBD2,TRBV10-2,TRBJ2-1,CASSERGRAKREQFF,TGCGCCAGCAGTGAGCGTGGGAGGGCCAAAAGAGAGCAGTTCTTC
.,.,TRBV9,TRBJ1-2,CASSVTLYVGPDGYTF,TGTGCCAGCAGCGTAACCCTATACGTTGGACCGGATGGCTACACCTTC
.,.,TRBV5-1,TRBJ1-1,CASSLVGRAGALLKF,TGCGCCAGCAGCTTGGTGGGCAGGGCGGGGGCCTTACTAAAGTTT
.,TRBD1,TRBV7-2,TRBJ1-4,CASSLTPGQGYEKLFF,TGTGCCAGCAGCTTGACCCCGGGACAGGGGTATGAAAAACTGTTTTTT
.,TRBD1,TRBV28,TRBJ2-7,CASSADRGAYEQYF,TGTGCCAGCAGTGCGGACAGGGGGGCCTACGAGCAGTACTTC
.,TRBD1,TRBV5-1,TRBJ2-6,CASSLEGASGANVLTF,TGCGCCAGCAGCTTGGAGGGGGCGAGTGGGGCCAACGTCCTGACTTTC
.,TRBD1,TRBV12-3/TRBV12-4,TRBJ1-3,CASSLGQDDTIYF,TGTGCCAGCAGTTTGGGACAGGATGACACCATATATTTT
.,.,TRBV9,TRBJ1-1,CASSAQTGLNTEAFF,TGTGCCAGCAGCGCCCAAACAGGGTTGAACACTGAAGCTTTCTTT
.,TRBD1,TRBV7-9,TRBJ1-3,CASSPSGTGIGNTIYF,TGTGCCAGCAGCCCAAGCGGGACAGGCATCGGAAACACCATATATTTT
.,.,TRBV5-8,TRBJ1-1,CASSLGMTEAFF,TGTGCCAGCAGCTTGGGAATGACTGAAGCTTTCTTT
.,.,TRBV4-1,TRBJ1-1,CASSYFSGSGTEAFF,TGCGCCAGCAGCTACTTTTCGGGCTCTGGCACTGAAGCTTTCTTT
.,.,TRBV25-1,TRBJ1-2,CASSEGASGGYTF,TGTGCCAGCAGTGAAGGGGCTTCGGGAGGCTACACCTTC
.,.,TRBV6-2/TRBV6-3,TRBJ1-6,CASSYSLDTRVSPLHF,TGTGCCAGCAGTTACTCTTTAGACACGAGAGTATCACCCCTCCACTTT
once,TRBD1,TRBV29-1,TRBJ1-2,CSVPGTAHTYGYTF,TGCAGCGTCCCCGGGACAGCACATACGTATGGCTACACCTTC
.,.,TRBV7-9,TRBJ2-1,CASSLAPGPESYNEQFF,TGTGCCAGCAGCTTAGCGCCCGGACCGGAGTCATACAATGAGCAGTTCTTC